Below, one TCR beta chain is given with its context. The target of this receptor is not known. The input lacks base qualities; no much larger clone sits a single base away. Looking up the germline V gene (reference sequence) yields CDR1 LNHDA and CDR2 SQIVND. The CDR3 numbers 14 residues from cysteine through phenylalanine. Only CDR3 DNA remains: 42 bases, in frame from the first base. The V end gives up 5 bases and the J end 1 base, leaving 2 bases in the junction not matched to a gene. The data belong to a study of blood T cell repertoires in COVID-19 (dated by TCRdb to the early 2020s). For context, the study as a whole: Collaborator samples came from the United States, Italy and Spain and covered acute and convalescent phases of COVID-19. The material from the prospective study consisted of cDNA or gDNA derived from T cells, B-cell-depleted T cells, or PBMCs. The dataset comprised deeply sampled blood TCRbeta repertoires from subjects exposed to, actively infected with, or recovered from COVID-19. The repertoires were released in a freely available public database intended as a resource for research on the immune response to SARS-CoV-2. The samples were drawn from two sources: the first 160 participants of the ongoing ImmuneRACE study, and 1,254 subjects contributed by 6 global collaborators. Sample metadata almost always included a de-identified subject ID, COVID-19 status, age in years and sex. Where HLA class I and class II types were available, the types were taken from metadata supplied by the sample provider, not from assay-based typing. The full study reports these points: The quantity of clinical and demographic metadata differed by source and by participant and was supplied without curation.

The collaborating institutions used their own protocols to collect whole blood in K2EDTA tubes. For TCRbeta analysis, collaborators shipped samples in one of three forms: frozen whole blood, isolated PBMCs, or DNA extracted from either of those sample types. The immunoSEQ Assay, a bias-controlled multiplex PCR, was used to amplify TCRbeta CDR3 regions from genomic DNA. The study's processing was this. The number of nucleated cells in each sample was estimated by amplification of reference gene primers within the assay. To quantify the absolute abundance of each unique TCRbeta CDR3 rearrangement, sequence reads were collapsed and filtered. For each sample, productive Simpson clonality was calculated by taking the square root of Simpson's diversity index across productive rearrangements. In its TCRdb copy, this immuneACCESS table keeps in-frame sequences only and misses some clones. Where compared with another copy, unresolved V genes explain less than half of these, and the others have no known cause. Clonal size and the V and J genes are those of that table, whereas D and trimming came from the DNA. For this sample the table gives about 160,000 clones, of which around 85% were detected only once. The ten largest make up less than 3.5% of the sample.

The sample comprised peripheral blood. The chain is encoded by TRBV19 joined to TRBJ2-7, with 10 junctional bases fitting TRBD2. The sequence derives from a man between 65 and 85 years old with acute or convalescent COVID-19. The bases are TGTGCCAGTAGTCCGGGACTAGCGTCCTACGAGCAGTACTTC. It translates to CASSPGLASYEQYF.